This record concerns one TCR beta chain sequence. Original analysis: Amplifying reference gene primers gave estimates of nucleated cell counts. Produced via immunoSEQ multiplex PCR; TCRdb's table is partial and in-frame only. V and J calls and clone size are those listed in that table; D and trimming were worked out from the DNA. The sample has about 190,000 clones; approximately 81% are singletons. The data derive from a study of blood T cell repertoires in COVID-19. CDR3 length equals 17 residues. After removal of 9 bases from V and 6 bases from J, the junction contained 12 bases not matched to a gene. Germline CDR1 is KGHDR and CDR2 is SFDVKD.

The chain recombines TRBV24-1 with TRBJ2-1; 14 bases align to TRBD2. Sequenced material: peripheral blood. This sequence originates from a human donor in a cohort sampled during active COVID-19. CDR3 residues: CATANRLAGGLLNEQFF. The CDR3 bases are TGTGCCACCGCCAATCGACTAGCGGGGGGGCTCCTCAATGAGCAGTTCTTC.